The present T cell receptor beta chain was sequenced within a study of blood T cell repertoires in COVID-19. On the study more broadly: There were acute and convalescent COVID-19 samples, and they came from the United States, Italy and Spain.

As originally analysed: Cell counts per sample came from amplifying reference gene primers. Method: immunoSEQ multiplex PCR; TCRdb's copy keeps in-frame clones and lacks some. V and J calls plus clone size are reproduced from that table; the DNA served to infer D and trimming. The table lists fewer than 200,000 clones, approximately 84% of them singletons. J gave up 9 bases and V 10 bases, and 17 bases lay outside the gene matches. The CDR3 extends over 15 amino acids. The germline gives CDR1 ENHRY, CDR2 SYGVKD. This sequence originates from a woman of 80 years or more with acute or convalescent COVID-19. The chain has TRBV10-3 and TRBJ2-3; 9 bases align to TRBD1. Sequenced sample: peripheral blood. The CDR3 loop reads CATSDPGQGPRTQYF. CDR3 nucleotides: TGTGCCACCTCAGACCCGGGACAGGGACCACGGACGCAGTATTTT.